This T cell receptor beta chain is drawn from a study of blood T cell repertoires in COVID-19 (dated by TCRdb to 2018 to 2021). Study-wide context: Collaborator samples came from the United States, Italy and Spain and covered acute and convalescent phases of COVID-19. Where HLA class I and class II types were available, the types were taken from metadata supplied by the sample provider, not from assay-based typing. The repertoires were released in a freely available public database meant as a resource for research on the immune response to SARS-CoV-2. Samples came from the ongoing ImmuneRACE study (first 160 participants) plus 1,254 subjects from 6 global collaborators. Deeply sampled blood TCRbeta repertoires from subjects exposed to, actively infected with, or recovered from COVID-19 were included in the dataset. The prospective study material was composed of cDNA or gDNA derived from T cells, B-cell-depleted T cells, or PBMCs. Nearly every sample came with metadata listing a de-identified subject ID, COVID-19 status, age in years and sex.

Turning to this clone: The antigen this receptor binds is unknown. No base quality information exists; no much larger clone differs at one position.

Each collaborating institution followed its own protocols to collect whole blood in K2EDTA tubes. For TCRbeta analysis, collaborator samples were shipped as frozen whole blood, as isolated PBMCs, or as DNA extracted from either sample type. According to the germline V gene, CDR1 reads SGHAT and CDR2 reads FQNNGV. The CDR3 sequence holds 18 residues, the cysteine and phenylalanine included. Here the CDR3 DNA is all that survives: 54 bases in frame from base 1. Trimming leaves V shorter by 4 bases and J shorter by 0 bases, with the junction holding 7 bases beyond the gene matches. General study outcomes and caveats: How much clinical and demographic metadata was included differed by source and by participant, and the metadata was provided uncurated.

TCRbeta CDR3 regions were amplified from genomic DNA using the immunoSEQ Assay, a bias-controlled multiplex PCR. The original methods were these. The number of nucleated cells in each sample was estimated from the amplification of reference gene primers within the assay. Sequence reads were collapsed and filtered to measure the absolute abundance of every unique TCRbeta CDR3 rearrangement. For each sample, productive Simpson clonality was calculated by taking the square root of Simpson's diversity index across productive rearrangements. TCRdb's version of the immuneACCESS table is confined to in-frame rearrangements and falls short of the full clone set. An unresolved V gene accounts for under half of the shortfall where checked; the remainder is of unknown origin. That table furnishes V, J and clone size, whereas the DNA furnished D and trimming. The sample table holds approximately 54,000 clones, of which more than 80% were seen once. About 5.3% of the sample goes to the ten largest clones.

The material sequenced was peripheral blood. Here the chain combines TRBV11-2 and TRBJ2-3, with 13 bases aligning to TRBD2. The TCR originated in a woman aged 55-75 years with acute or convalescent COVID-19. The nucleotides are TGTGCCAGCAGCTCACTAGCGGGGGGGTCTCCTAGCACAGATACGCAGTATTTT. The resulting protein is CASSSLAGGSPSTDTQYF. Joined to the reference TRBV11-2 and TRBJ2-3 proteins, this CDR3 gives the full variable domain: EAGVAQSPRYKIIEKRQSVAFWCNPISGHATLYWYQQILGQGPKLLIQFQNNGVVDDSQLPKDRFSAERLKGVDSTLKIQPAKLEDSAVYLCASSSLAGGSPSTDTQYFGPGTRLTVL.